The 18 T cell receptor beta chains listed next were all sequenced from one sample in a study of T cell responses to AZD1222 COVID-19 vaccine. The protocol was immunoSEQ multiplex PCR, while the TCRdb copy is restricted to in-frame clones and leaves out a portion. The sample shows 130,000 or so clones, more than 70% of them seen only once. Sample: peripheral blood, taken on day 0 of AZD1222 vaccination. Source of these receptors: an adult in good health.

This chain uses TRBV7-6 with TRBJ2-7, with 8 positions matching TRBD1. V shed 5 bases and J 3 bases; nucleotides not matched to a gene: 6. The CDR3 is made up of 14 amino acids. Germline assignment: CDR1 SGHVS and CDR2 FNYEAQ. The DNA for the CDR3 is TGTGCCAGCAGCCCCGCGGACAGGGACTACGAGCAGTACTTC. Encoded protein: CASSPADRDYEQYF.

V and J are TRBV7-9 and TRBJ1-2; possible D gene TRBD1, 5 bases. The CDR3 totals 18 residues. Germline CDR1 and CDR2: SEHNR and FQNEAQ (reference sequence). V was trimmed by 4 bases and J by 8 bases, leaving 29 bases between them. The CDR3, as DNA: TGTGCCAGCAGCTCAATCCCTTTGCAGGGCTGGTCTCCCTCCGGCTACACCTTC. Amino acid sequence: CASSSIPLQGWSPSGYTF.

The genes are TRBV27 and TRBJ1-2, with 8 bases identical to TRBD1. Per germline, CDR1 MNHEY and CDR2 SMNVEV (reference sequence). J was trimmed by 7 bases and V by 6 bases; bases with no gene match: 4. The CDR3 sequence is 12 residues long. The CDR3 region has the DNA TGTGCCAGCAGAGGACAGGGTTCTGGCTACACCTTC. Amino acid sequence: CASRGQGSGYTF.

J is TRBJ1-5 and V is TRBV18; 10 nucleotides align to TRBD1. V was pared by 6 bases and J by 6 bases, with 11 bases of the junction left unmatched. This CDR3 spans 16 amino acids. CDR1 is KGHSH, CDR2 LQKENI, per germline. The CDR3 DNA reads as TGTGCCAGCTCGCGGGACAGCGGACAGGGGGGTCAGCCCCAGCATTTT. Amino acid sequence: CASSRDSGQGGQPQHF.

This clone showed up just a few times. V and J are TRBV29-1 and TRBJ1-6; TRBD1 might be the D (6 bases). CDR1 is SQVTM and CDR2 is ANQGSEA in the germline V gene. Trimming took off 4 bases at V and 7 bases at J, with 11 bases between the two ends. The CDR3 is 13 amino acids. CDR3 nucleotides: TGCAGCGTTGGTACAGGGACGAATTCACCCCTCCACTTT. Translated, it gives CSVGTGTNSPLHF.

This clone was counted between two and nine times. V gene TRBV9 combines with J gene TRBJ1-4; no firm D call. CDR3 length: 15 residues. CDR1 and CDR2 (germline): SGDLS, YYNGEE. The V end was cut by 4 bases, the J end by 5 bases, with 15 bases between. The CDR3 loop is CASSPSGVLNEKLFF. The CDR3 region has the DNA TGTGCCAGCAGCCCCTCCGGAGTTCTGAATGAAAAACTGTTTTTT. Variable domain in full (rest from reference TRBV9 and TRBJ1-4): DSGVTQTPKHLITATGQRVTLRCSPRSGDLSVYWYQQSLDQGLQFLIQYYNGEERAKGNILERFSAQQFPDLHSELNLSSLELGDSALYFCASSPSGVLNEKLFFGSGTQLSVL.

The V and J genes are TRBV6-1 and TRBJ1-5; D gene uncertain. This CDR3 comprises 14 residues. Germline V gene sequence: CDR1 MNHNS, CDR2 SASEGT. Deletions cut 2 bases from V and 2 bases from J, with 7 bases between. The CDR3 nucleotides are TGTGCCAGCAGTGAATATCGGGGCAATCAGCCCCAGCATTTT. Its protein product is CASSEYRGNQPQHF.

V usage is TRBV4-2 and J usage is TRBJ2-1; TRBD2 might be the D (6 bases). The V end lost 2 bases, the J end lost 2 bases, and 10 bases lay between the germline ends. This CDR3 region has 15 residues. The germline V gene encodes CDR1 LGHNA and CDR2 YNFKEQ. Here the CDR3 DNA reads TGTGCCAGCAGCCAATCTGGCGGGACCTACAATGAGCAGTTCTTC. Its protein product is CASSQSGGTYNEQFF.

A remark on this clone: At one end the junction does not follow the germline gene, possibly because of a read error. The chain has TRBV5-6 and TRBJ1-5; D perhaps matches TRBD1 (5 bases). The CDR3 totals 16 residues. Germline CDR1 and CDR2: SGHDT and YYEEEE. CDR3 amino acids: CASSLGVPFSNQPQHF. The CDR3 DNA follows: TGTGCCAGCAGTTTGGGGGTGCCGTTTAGCAATCAGCCCCAGCATTTT.

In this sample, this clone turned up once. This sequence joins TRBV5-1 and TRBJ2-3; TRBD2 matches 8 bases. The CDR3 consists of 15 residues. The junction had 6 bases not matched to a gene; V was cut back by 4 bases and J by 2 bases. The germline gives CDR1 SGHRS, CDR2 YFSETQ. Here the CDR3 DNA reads TGCGCCAGCAGCCTAAGCGGGAGCTTCACAGATACGCAGTATTTT. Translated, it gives CASSLSGSFTDTQYF.

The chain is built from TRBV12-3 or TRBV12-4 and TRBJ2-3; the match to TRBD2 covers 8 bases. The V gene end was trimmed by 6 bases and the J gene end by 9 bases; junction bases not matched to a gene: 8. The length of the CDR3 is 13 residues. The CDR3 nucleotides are TGTGCCAGCAGCCCCACGGGGGGGGACACGCAGTATTTT. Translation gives CASSPTGGDTQYF.

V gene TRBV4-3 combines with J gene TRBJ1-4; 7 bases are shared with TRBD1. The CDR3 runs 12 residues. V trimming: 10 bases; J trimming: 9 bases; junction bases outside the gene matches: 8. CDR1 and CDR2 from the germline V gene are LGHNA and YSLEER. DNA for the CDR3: TGCGCCACAGGGGGGGAGGGGCAAAAACTGTTTTTT. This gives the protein CATGGEGQKLFF.

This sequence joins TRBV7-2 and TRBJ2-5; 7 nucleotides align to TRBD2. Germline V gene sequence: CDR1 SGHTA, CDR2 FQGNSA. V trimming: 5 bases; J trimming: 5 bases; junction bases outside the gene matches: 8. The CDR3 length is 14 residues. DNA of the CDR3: TGTGCCAGCAGCCCAACGGGAGGACGCGAGACCCAGTACTTC. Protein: CASSPTGGRETQYF.

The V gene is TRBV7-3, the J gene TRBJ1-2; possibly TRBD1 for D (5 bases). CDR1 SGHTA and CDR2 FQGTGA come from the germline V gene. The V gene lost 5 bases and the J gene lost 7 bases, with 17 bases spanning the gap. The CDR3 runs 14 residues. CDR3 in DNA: TGTGCCAGCAGCGGTTTTCAGGGAGAGGGTGGCTACACCTTC. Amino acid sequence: CASSGFQGEGGYTF.

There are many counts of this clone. The CDR3 DNA follows: TGTGCCAGCAGCCAAGAGGGATCCCACTCTGGGGCCAACGTCCTGACTTTC. It codes for CASSQEGSHSGANVLTF. V is TRBV3-1 (or the pseudogene TRBV3-2) and J is TRBJ2-6; no clear D gene. Germline V gene sequence: CDR1 LGHDT, CDR2 YNNKEL (reference sequence). The CDR3 runs 17 residues. The V gene lost 0 bases and the J gene lost 0 bases, with 9 bases spanning the gap.

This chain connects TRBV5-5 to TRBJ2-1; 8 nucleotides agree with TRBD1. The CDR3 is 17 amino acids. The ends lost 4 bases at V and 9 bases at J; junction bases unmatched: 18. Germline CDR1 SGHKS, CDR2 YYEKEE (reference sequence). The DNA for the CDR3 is TGTGCCAGCAGCCCCATTCCAGACAGGGGCGAAGGAATTGAGCAGTTCTTC. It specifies CASSPIPDRGEGIEQFF.

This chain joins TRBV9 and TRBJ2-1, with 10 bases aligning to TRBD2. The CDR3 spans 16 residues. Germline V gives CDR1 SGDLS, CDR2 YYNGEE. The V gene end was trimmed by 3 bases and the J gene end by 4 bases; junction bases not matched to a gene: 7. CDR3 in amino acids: CASSGSGTSVYNEQFF. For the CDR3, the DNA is TGTGCCAGCAGCGGATCCGGGACTAGCGTATACAATGAGCAGTTCTTC.

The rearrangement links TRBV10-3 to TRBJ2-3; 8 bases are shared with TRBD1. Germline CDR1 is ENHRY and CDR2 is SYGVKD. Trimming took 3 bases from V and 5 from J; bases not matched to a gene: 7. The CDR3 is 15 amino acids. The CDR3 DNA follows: TGTGCCATCAGTGAAAACAGGGGGACGGTAGATACGCAGTATTTT. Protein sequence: CAISENRGTVDTQYF.